This TCR beta chain emerged from a study of long-term antiretroviral therapy in people with HIV. For the study at large: Specimens dating back about a decade before the 2015 immediate-ART recommendation are the oldest included.

On this clone: The antigen is not known.

General study findings and limits: Absence of data on ART adherence, viral resistance or therapy changes was noted. Diversity remained lower than transplant donor controls, even though it increased after ART.

Per germline, CDR1 SGHNT and CDR2 YYREEE (reference sequence). The V gene end was trimmed by 3 bases and the J gene end by 5 bases; junction bases not matched to a gene: 11. This CDR3 region has 16 residues. Researchers ran immunoSEQ v3.0 at survey level. Data came from immunoSEQ multiplex PCR; TCRdb stores just in-frame clones and leaves some out. Of some 17,000 clones in the sample, 88% are singletons; the top ten hold approximately 12%. The receptor comes from a man in his fifties with HIV. The chain links TRBV5-4 to TRBJ2-5; TRBD2 matches at 9 bases. The specimen comprised unsorted PBMCs, sampled 6.9 years after starting antiretroviral therapy. The CDR3 nucleotides read TGTGCCAGCAGCTCCGATAGCGGGAGAGTAACGGAGACCCAGTACTTC. Translation gives CASSSDSGRVTETQYF.